Here is one T cell receptor (beta chain) with its context. Antigen unknown. CDR1 SQVTM and CDR2 ANQGSEA come from the germline V gene. This CDR3 spans 15 amino acids. Trimming took 4 bases from V and 1 from J, leaving 14 bases between them. This specimen belongs to a study of OX40 agonist ivuxolimab in advanced cancers. Overall study context: Three patients responded partially, comprising one with hepatocellular carcinoma and two with cutaneous melanoma. Study results and caveats: Some nonresponders likewise displayed low normalized T-cell clonal expansion.

Clones were read by immunoSEQ multiplex PCR, and TCRdb kept only the in-frame ones, dropping some. The profile shows tens of thousands of clones, approximately 90% of them singletons. This rearrangement joins TRBV29-1 to TRBJ2-1; tentatively, D is TRBD1 (5 bases). Sequences were derived from CD4+ or CD8+ T cells sorted from blood, sampled in a trial of the OX40 agonist ivuxolimab. The origin of this receptor is an adult with an advanced solid tumor such as melanoma, head and neck, liver or kidney cancer. CDR3 sequence (DNA): TGCAGCGTTGGGGTCGACAGCGTTTCCTACAATGAGCAGTTCTTC. It encodes CSVGVDSVSYNEQFF.